This TCR beta chain is from a study of T cells in Graves' hyperthyroidism and ophthalmopathy (dated by TCRdb to between 2018 and 2020). Some background on the complete study: Peripheral blood samples were taken at the time of initial diagnosis, prior to any treatment. According to the paper, TCR Vbeta CDR3 sequencing was carried out on 135 peripheral blood samples, which came from around 43 ophthalmopathy, approximately 78 hyperthyroidism and approximately 17 progressor patients. Prospective prediction of ophthalmopathy was tested in an independent validation cohort of under 20 hyperthyroidism patients and roughly 16 patients who later progressed to ophthalmopathy. The 100 discovery patients were randomly split 7:3 into training and test sets. To identify distinguishing TCR V-J signatures, a discovery cohort of around 98 patients was used, comprising approximately 40 with Graves' ophthalmopathy and some 57 with stable Graves' hyperthyroidism. Thyroid tissue and blood T-cell repertoires from more than five Graves' hyperthyroidism patients were also compared in the study. After blood sampling, hyperthyroidism patients were treated with methimazole at a starting dose of 30 mg daily, and ophthalmopathy patients were treated with high-dose intravenous methylprednisolone. The full study reports these points: Most expanded thyroid clonotypes (frequency above 0.001) were also detected in blood, suggesting blood repertoires may reflect thyroid immune responses. In validation, the model predicted progression to ophthalmopathy with 55% to 71% sensitivity and less than 80% specificity, a median of about six months before onset. Ophthalmopathy was separated from stable hyperthyroidism by a 13 V-J signature model, with 85% to 90% sensitivity and 81% to 83% specificity obtained in cross-validation and 80%/75% obtained in testing. Sample size was not statistically predetermined, and investigators were not blinded to group allocation.

The TCR beta CDR3 regions were amplified from the RNA transcripts. For the first round of RT-PCR on the TCR CDR3, the HTBI primer set was used together with the Qiagen OneStep RT-PCR kit. The libraries were constructed in a second round of multiplex PCR and then size-selected and purified. The libraries were sequenced on an Illumina HiSeq2000 using paired-end 100 bp reads. On the study's bioinformatics: SOAPnuke was used to process the raw data, removing reads that contained adapters or uncalled bases, had a mean Phred below 15, or lacked an exact match to the constant primer or identifier. COPE v1.2.5 was used to merge high-quality paired reads, and clonotypes were defined as unique nucleotide sequences. MiTCR v1.1 was used to align the clonotypes against IMGT TRBV, TRBD and TRBJ reference segments. Only V-J combinations with frequency above 0.0001, covering 99% to 99.2% of repertoires, were analysed. The TCS score was defined as F50 (clonal expansion) divided by E x V (chaos), with BLOSUM62-based TCRdist calculated between CDR3 peptides within each V-J. Welch's t-statistics and random forest reduced around 520 V-J features to 13, which were used in a naive Bayes classifier (R e1071). The public reads were reanalyzed by TCRdb: fastp trimming at Q25, MiXCR alignment, in-frame beta chains only. Rows with a matching CDR3 protein are joined into one entry that keeps the most common DNA and genes. For this entry, the V and J calls and clone size follow TCRdb and not the study's own pipeline. For this sample the table gives 300,000 to 450,000 distinct CDR3 sequences, of which over 11% were detected only once. 8% to 13% of the sample comes from the top ten.

Note on this clonotype: Its target antigen remains unknown. The input lacks base qualities; no much larger clone sits a single base away.

Stable Graves' hyperthyroidism was defined as the absence of progression to ophthalmopathy over 18 months of follow-up. Hyperthyroidism patients were aged 18 to 65 years and newly diagnosed, with disease duration of less than 2 months. The study excluded patients with uncontrolled infections, other autoimmune diseases, pregnancy or lactation. Diagnoses were established on the basis of clinical symptoms, serum thyroxine and TRAb, thyroid ultrasound, and orbital computed tomography. Ficoll-Paque density gradient centrifugation was used to isolate PBMCs from around 9.1 ml of fresh peripheral blood. Total RNA was extracted with Trizol reagent, and quality was checked on an Agilent 2100 Bioanalyzer. The sample taken for sequencing was blood. The receptor's source is a woman aged 55-69 years with Graves' hyperthyroidism.

CDR3 protein: CASSGDHQETQYF. The sequenced DNA is TGTGCCAGCAGCGGGGACCACCAAGAGACCCAGTACTTC. The chain is assembled from TRBV9 and TRBJ2-5, with the D assignment possibly TRBD1 or TRBD2, given 5 matching bases for each. From a lookup of the germline V gene, CDR1 and CDR2 are SGDLS and YYNGEE. V loses 3 bases, J loses 0 bases, and the germline ends lie 6 bases apart. Including the terminal cysteine and phenylalanine, the CDR3 comprises 13 residues. Here the CDR3 DNA is all that survives: 39 bases in frame from base 1.